This T cell receptor beta chain was captured in a study of cytomegalovirus exposure and HLA in healthy donors. Study overall: Early on, a data release was issued that held 80 million or so unique TCRs from HLA-typed donors.

General study results and limits: The classifier reportedly diagnosed cytomegalovirus status with high specificity and sensitivity. A further, later analysis showed that HLA-associated TCR beta chains (compared with equally common others) were more clonally expanded. Sequencing likely produced, as an artifact, a cluster of highly shared sequence variants.

This clone has just a few counts. Its antigen is not identified. This CDR3 has 15 amino acids. With 6 bases clipped from V and 1 base from J, the junction kept 4 bases outside the gene matches. Germline V lookup: CDR1 LNHDA, CDR2 SQIVND (reference sequence). Both 60 Vbeta primers and 13 Jbeta primers went into the PCR. Using immunoSEQ multiplex PCR, the repertoire was profiled, and TCRdb retains in-frame clones only, with some absent. The table lists 160,000 or so clones, roughly 85% of them singletons. The sample taken for sequencing was PBMCs. The chain is built from TRBV19 and TRBJ1-5, with 9 bases that match TRBD1. This sequence was found in a woman in her forties in good health and CMV-seronegative. As DNA, the CDR3 is TGTGCCAGTAGGGCGGACAGGGGCAGCAATCAGCCCCAGCATTTT. Protein sequence: CASRADRGSNQPQHF.